These 26 T cell receptor beta chains came from one sample sequenced in a study of a mutant IDH1 vaccine in newly diagnosed glioma. Sequencing was performed with immunoSEQ multiplex PCR; in TCRdb, only in-frame clones are kept and a portion is missing. Of some 29,000 clones detected, around three quarters appear once; the ten largest clones hold 9.3%. The time point is: week 35, safety follow-up. Topical imiquimod was applied with each vaccine dose, which held 300 ug of mutant IDH1 20-mer peptide. These receptors' targets are unknown. Sample: PBMCs, taken from a glioma patient whose treatment included an IDH1 peptide vaccine. The receptor set was obtained from a woman aged 30 to 39 with glioma. Some clones in this sample may be carry-over from other donors' samples.

V and J are TRBV28 and TRBJ1-5; possibly TRBD1 for D (5 bases). CDR1 and CDR2 (germline): MDHEN, SYDVKM. This CDR3 is built from 15 residues. The V end lost 7 bases, the J end lost 3 bases, and 16 bases lay between the germline ends. Here the CDR3 reads CASIEGPRPNQPQHF. DNA for the CDR3: TGTGCCAGCATAGAGGGACCACGACCCAATCAGCCCCAGCATTTT.

The CDR3 region is CASSLIAVALNTGELFF. The CDR3 nucleotides are TGTGCCAGCAGCTTGATTGCGGTAGCGCTGAACACCGGGGAGCTGTTTTTT. The rearrangement uses TRBV5-6 and TRBJ2-2; a possible D gene is TRBD2 (5 bases). V was clipped by 1 base and J by 1 base, with 14 bases between them. Germline loops: CDR1 SGHDT, CDR2 YYEEEE. There are 17 residues in the CDR3.

The sample holds one count of this clone. The chain has TRBV6-1 and TRBJ2-3; no firm D call. The CDR3 contains 15 residues. Germline assignment: CDR1 MNHNS and CDR2 SASEGT. Trimming pared 3 bases from V and 5 bases from J, leaving 15 bases between. CDR3 residues: CASSDVAQWVDTQYF. Written as DNA, the CDR3 is TGTGCCAGCAGTGATGTGGCTCAGTGGGTAGATACGCAGTATTTT.

This chain links TRBV6-5 with TRBJ2-2; possibly TRBD1 for D (5 bases). Germline loops: CDR1 MNHEY, CDR2 SVGAGI. The V end was cut by 2 bases, the J end by 1 base, with 8 bases between. This CDR3 contains 15 residues. CDR3: CASSYNRRNTGELFF. The CDR3 bases are TGTGCCAGCAGTTACAACAGGAGGAACACCGGGGAGCTGTTTTTT.

This clone occurred a few times. The chain is built from TRBV5-4 and TRBJ1-1; D may be TRBD1 (5 bases). Germline V gives CDR1 SGHNT, CDR2 YYREEE (reference sequence). This CDR3 is built from 14 residues. CDR3 DNA sequence: TGTGCTACCCGGGGGGTGGGCTCGAACACTGAAGCTTTCTTT. Protein: CATRGVGSNTEAFF. The variable domain in full, completed from reference TRBV5-4 and TRBJ1-1, reads ETGVTQSPTHLIKTRGQQVTLRCSSQSGHNTVSWYQQALGQGPQFIFQYYREEENGRGNFPPRFSGLQFPNYSSELNVNALELDDSALYLCATRGVGSNTEAFFGQGTRLTVV.

This clone was counted a few times. The V gene is TRBV19, the J gene TRBJ1-5, with D unclear. The germline CDR1 and CDR2 sequences are LNHDA and SQIVND (reference sequence). V dropped 4 bases and J dropped 3 bases, with 16 bases sitting between them. The CDR3 consists of 16 residues. Written as DNA, the CDR3 is TGTGCCAGTAGTAAGGCCAGGACGCCTTTCAATCAGCCCCAGCATTTT. This gives the protein CASSKARTPFNQPQHF.

In its sample, this clone was seen once. This chain connects TRBV5-4 to TRBJ2-3; D uncertain. CDR1 is SGHNT and CDR2 is YYREEE in the germline V gene (reference sequence). The CDR3 extends over 13 amino acids. The V end was cut by 0 bases, the J end by 4 bases, with 6 bases between. This chain's CDR3 is CASSLDAADTQYF. The CDR3 nucleotides are TGTGCCAGCAGCTTGGATGCGGCAGATACGCAGTATTTT.

The chain joins TRBV5-5 to TRBJ2-3; D remains ambiguous. CDR3 length: 15 residues. V lost 2 bases and J lost 2, with 12 bases in between. Germline-derived CDR1 and CDR2 are SGHKS and YYEKEE (reference sequence). DNA for the CDR3: TGTGCCAGCAGCTTCACCGGGCCAGTCACAGATACGCAGTATTTT. Translating it yields CASSFTGPVTDTQYF.

The V gene is TRBV5-1, the J gene TRBJ1-4, with D perhaps TRBD1 (6 bases). Trimming took off 5 bases at V and 4 bases at J, with 12 bases between the two ends. Germline V lookup: CDR1 SGHRS, CDR2 YFSETQ. The CDR3 covers 14 residues. The CDR3 region has the DNA TGCGCCAGCAGGGACGGGACAAGTAATGAAAAACTGTTTTTT. It yields the protein CASRDGTSNEKLFF.

This clone has only one observation. This rearrangement joins TRBV9 to TRBJ1-5; a weak D match, TRBD1 (5 bases). V was clipped by 7 bases and J by 6 bases, with 14 bases between them. CDR3 length: 13 residues. Germline assignment: CDR1 SGDLS and CDR2 YYNGEE. DNA for the CDR3: TGTGCCAGCGGGACCGGGCCGGTTCAGCCCCAGCATTTT. Translated: CASGTGPVQPQHF.

As DNA, the CDR3 is TGCGCCAGCCTGACCGGGACGTCCCCAGCAGATACGCAGTATTTT. This encodes CASLTGTSPADTQYF. The chain uses TRBV5-1 and TRBJ2-3; TRBD1 or TRBD2 may be the D gene (5 bases each). V was cut by 7 bases and J by 4 bases, with 19 bases left in between. The CDR3 has 15 residues. Germline CDR1 reads SGHRS; CDR2 reads YFSETQ. Variable domain in full (rest from reference TRBV5-1 and TRBJ2-3): KAGVTQTPRYLIKTRGQQVTLSCSPISGHRSVSWYQQTPGQGLQFLFEYFSETQRNKGNFPGRFSGRQFSNSRSEMNVSTLELGDSALYLCASLTGTSPADTQYFGPGTRLTVL.

CDR3 sequence reads: CASSDRAYPGVGYTF. As DNA, the CDR3 is TGTGCCAGCAGTGACAGGGCTTATCCCGGGGTTGGCTACACCTTC. The chain combines TRBV6-1 with TRBJ1-2; the D gene is possibly TRBD1 (5 bases). The CDR3 loop spans 15 amino acids. Per the germline V gene, CDR1 is MNHNS and CDR2 is SASEGT. V was cut by 3 bases and J by 7 bases, with 18 bases left in between.

This clone showed up just a few times. The J gene is TRBJ2-7, the V gene TRBV30; TRBD1 matches 8 bases. CDR3 length: 13 residues. In germline, CDR1 is GTSNPN, CDR2 SVGIG (reference sequence). Losses at the gene ends were 1 base for V and 6 bases for J; bases not matched to a gene: 5. This chain's CDR3 is CAWSALTGAEQYF. The CDR3 bases are TGTGCCTGGAGTGCCCTGACAGGGGCCGAGCAGTACTTC.

This clone was seen more than once but under ten times. The chain has TRBV30 and TRBJ1-1; D gene ambiguous. This CDR3 comprises 11 residues. Germline CDR1 is GTSNPN and CDR2 is SVGIG (reference sequence). V lost 7 bases, J lost 0 bases, and 6 bases lay in between. As DNA, the CDR3 is TGTGCCTTCTATTTGAACACTGAAGCTTTCTTT. It is translated as CAFYLNTEAFF.

The rearrangement joins TRBV7-9 to TRBJ1-2; D remains ambiguous. V lost 1 base, J lost 8 bases, and 11 bases lay in between. Looked up from germline, CDR1 is SEHNR and CDR2 is FQNEAQ (reference sequence). CDR3 length: 13 residues. Here the CDR3 reads CASSLVGPGGYTF. The CDR3 DNA reads TGTGCCAGCAGCTTAGTTGGGCCCGGAGGCTACACCTTC.

The rearrangement links TRBV28 to TRBJ1-1, with a tentative D call TRBD1 (5 bases). The CDR3 has 11 residues. The V end was cut by 1 base, the J end by 8 bases, with 5 bases between. In germline, CDR1 is MDHEN, CDR2 SYDVKM. The CDR3 sequence is CASSLYREAFF. CDR3 in DNA: TGTGCCAGCAGTTTATACAGGGAAGCTTTCTTT.

V gene TRBV11-3 combines with J gene TRBJ1-1, with TRBD1 as a possible D gene (6 bases). From germline, CDR1 is SGHNT and CDR2 YENEEA. V shed 4 bases and J shed 11 bases, with 14 bases lying between them. This CDR3 comprises 12 residues. In nucleotides, the CDR3 is TGTGCCAGCAGCTCCGGGACAACCTCGGCTTTCTTT. Translation: CASSSGTTSAFF.

CDR3 sequence (DNA): TGCGCCAGCAGCCAAGATCGAGGGGGCAGGAGCACTGAAGCTTTCTTT. Protein: CASSQDRGGRSTEAFF. The V and J genes are TRBV4-1 and TRBJ1-1; 7 bases map to TRBD1. The CDR3 loop spans 16 amino acids. In germline, CDR1 is MGHRA, CDR2 YSYEKL. V shed 0 bases and J 4 bases; nucleotides not matched to a gene: 8.

This chain joins TRBV28 and TRBJ1-1, with D uncertain. The V end was cut by 2 bases, the J end by 7 bases, with 11 bases between. Germline CDR1 and CDR2: MDHEN and SYDVKM. This CDR3 region has 13 residues. Here the CDR3 reads CASSLLIKDEAFF. The CDR3, as DNA: TGTGCCAGCAGTTTACTCATCAAAGATGAAGCTTTCTTT.

The V and J genes are TRBV2 and TRBJ2-7; 9 nucleotides align to TRBD2. The V segment lost 3 bases and the J segment 6 bases; nucleotides outside the gene matches: 15. The CDR3 contains 17 residues. Per the germline V gene, CDR1 is SNHLY and CDR2 is FYNNEI. The CDR3 spells CASSDPVWAGGRREQYF. The CDR3 region has the DNA TGTGCCAGCAGTGACCCGGTTTGGGCGGGAGGGCGTCGCGAGCAGTACTTC.

The chain has TRBV6-5 and TRBJ2-1, with D perhaps TRBD2 (5 bases). Germline CDR1 MNHEY, CDR2 SVGAGI. This CDR3 has 15 amino acids. The germline V and J ends were trimmed by 6 bases and 6 bases, with 18 bases remaining between them. CDR3 DNA: TGTGCCAGCAGCCCGACTACGGGGAGCTTCAATGAGCAGTTCTTC. Translation: CASSPTTGSFNEQFF.

The gene calls are TRBV11-2 and TRBJ1-2; D remains ambiguous. Trimming took off 1 base at V and 4 bases at J, with 10 bases between the two ends. The CDR3 contains 14 residues. Looked up from germline, CDR1 is SGHAT and CDR2 is FQNNGV. Here the CDR3 reads CASSLGASAYGYTF. CDR3 nucleotide sequence: TGTGCCAGCAGCTTAGGCGCCAGCGCCTATGGCTACACCTTC. The whole variable domain, filled in from reference TRBV11-2 and TRBJ1-2, reads EAGVAQSPRYKIIEKRQSVAFWCNPISGHATLYWYQQILGQGPKLLIQFQNNGVVDDSQLPKDRFSAERLKGVDSTLKIQPAKLEDSAVYLCASSLGASAYGYTFGSGTRLTVV.

V is TRBV28 and J is TRBJ1-2; 8 bases are shared with TRBD1. The J segment lost 0 bases and the V segment lost 1 base, leaving 4 bases of the junction unmatched. The CDR3 totals 16 residues. Germline assignment: CDR1 MDHEN and CDR2 SYDVKM. CDR3 nucleotide sequence: TGTGCCAGCAGTTTATCGACAGGGGAGCCTAACTATGGCTACACCTTC. Encoded protein: CASSLSTGEPNYGYTF.

This chain uses TRBV30 with TRBJ2-3, with D perhaps matching TRBD1 (6 bases). Per the germline V gene, CDR1 is GTSNPN and CDR2 is SVGIG (reference sequence). V was clipped by 7 bases and J by 3 bases, with 8 bases between them. The CDR3 sequence is 11 residues long. The CDR3 DNA follows: TGTGCCTTTGACAGGACAGATACGCAGTATTTT. Residues: CAFDRTDTQYF. The complete variable domain, with remaining parts taken from reference TRBV30 and TRBJ2-3, reads SQTIHQWPATLVQPVGSPLSLECTVEGTSNPNLYWYRQAAGRGLQLLFYSVGIGQISSEVPQNLSASRPQDRQFILSSKKLLLSDSGFYLCAFDRTDTQYFGPGTRLTVL.

The J gene is TRBJ1-1, the V gene TRBV6-1; D gene unclear. Trimming left V 8 bases short and J 1 base short, with 5 bases between. The CDR3 is made up of 11 amino acids. Germline values: CDR1 MNHNS, CDR2 SASEGT. DNA for the CDR3: TGTGCCAGCGTCGAGAACACTGAAGCTTTCTTT. Protein: CASVENTEAFF.

The chain has TRBV10-1 and TRBJ1-4, with 8 nucleotides matching TRBD1. Germline CDR1 is WNHNN and CDR2 is SYGVQD (reference sequence). The CDR3 totals 13 residues. V lost 6 bases and J lost 6; bases outside the gene matches: 3. The CDR3 DNA sequence: TGCGCCAGCAGCCCGGGACAGGATGAAAAACTGTTTTTT. Its translation: CASSPGQDEKLFF.